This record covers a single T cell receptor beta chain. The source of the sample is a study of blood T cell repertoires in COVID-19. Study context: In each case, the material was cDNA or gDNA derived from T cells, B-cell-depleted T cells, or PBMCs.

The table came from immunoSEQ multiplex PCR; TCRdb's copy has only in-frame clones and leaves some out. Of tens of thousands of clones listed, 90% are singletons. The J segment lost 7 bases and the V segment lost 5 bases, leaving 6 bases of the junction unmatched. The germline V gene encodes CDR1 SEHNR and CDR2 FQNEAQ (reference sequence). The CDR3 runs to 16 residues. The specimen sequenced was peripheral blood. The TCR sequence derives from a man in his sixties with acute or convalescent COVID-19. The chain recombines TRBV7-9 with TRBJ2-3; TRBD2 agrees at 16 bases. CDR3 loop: CASSPGTSGGGNTQYF. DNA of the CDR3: TGTGCCAGCAGCCCCGGGACTAGCGGGGGGGGGAATACGCAGTATTTT. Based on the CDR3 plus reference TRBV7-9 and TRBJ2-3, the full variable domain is DTGVSQNPRHKITKRGQNVTFRCDPISEHNRLYWYRQTLGQGPEFLTYFQNEAQLEKSRLLSDRFSAERPKGSFSTLEIQRTEQGDSAMYLCASSPGTSGGGNTQYFGPGTRLTVL.